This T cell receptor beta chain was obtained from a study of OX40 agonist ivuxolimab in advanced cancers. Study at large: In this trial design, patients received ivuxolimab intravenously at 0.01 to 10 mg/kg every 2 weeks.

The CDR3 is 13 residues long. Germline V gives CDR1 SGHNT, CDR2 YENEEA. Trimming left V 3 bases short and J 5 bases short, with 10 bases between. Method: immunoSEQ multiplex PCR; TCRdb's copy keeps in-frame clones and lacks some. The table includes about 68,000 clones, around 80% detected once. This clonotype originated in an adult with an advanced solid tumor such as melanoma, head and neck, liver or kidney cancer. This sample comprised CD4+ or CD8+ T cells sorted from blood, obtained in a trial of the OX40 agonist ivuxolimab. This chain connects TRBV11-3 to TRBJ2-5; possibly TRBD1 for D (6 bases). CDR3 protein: CASSLNRAETQYF. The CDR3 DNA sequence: TGTGCCAGCAGCTTGAACAGGGCCGAGACCCAGTACTTC.